This T cell receptor beta chain was captured by sequencing in a study of shared T cell receptors in the human thymus. Clones were sequenced by immunoSEQ multiplex PCR, and TCRdb holds only the in-frame ones, with some missing. The sample carries over 450,000 clones, about 84% recorded once. CDR1 and CDR2 from the germline V gene are SGHTA and FQGTGA. Trimming left V 5 bases short and J 2 bases short, with 10 bases between. The CDR3 covers 13 residues. These same data were also listed under a study on human thymus T cells. That publication notes: Healthy Finnish infants undergoing corrective surgery for congenital heart defects were the donors. Corrective heart surgery yielded the resections from which the thymus tissue came. Repertoires from thymus and blood appeared to show biased V and J gene usage. What related research reported was that thymic repertoires overlapped highly among unrelated individuals.

The V gene is TRBV7-3, the J gene TRBJ2-7, with a tentative D call TRBD1 (6 bases). Sequencing used thymocytes. The clonotype comes from a boy younger than two with a congenital heart defect. The CDR3 spells CASSPGQTYEQYF. CDR3 bases: TGTGCCAGCAGCCCGGGACAAACCTACGAGCAGTACTTC.